The 29 T cell receptor beta chains in this list originate from one sample, sequenced in a study of cytomegalovirus exposure and HLA in healthy donors. PCR employed 60 Vbeta and 13 Jbeta primers. TCRdb's copy holds only in-frame clones and misses some; the assay was immunoSEQ multiplex PCR. This table holds 150,000 to 200,000 clones, approximately 79% found once. Sequenced sample: PBMCs. The source of these receptors is a human donor in good health.

This sequence joins TRBV19 and TRBJ2-2; 9 bases fit TRBD2. This CDR3 contains 16 residues. Looked up from germline, CDR1 is LNHDA and CDR2 is SQIVND (reference sequence). J was trimmed by 4 bases and V by 5 bases; bases with no gene match: 8. CDR3 amino acids: CASSVKTSGPTGELFF. CDR3 coding DNA: TGTGCCAGTAGTGTTAAGACTAGCGGCCCCACCGGGGAGCTGTTTTTT.

The chain uses TRBV13 and TRBJ2-7, with TRBD1 identical over 11 bases. Germline V lookup: CDR1 PRHDT, CDR2 FYEKMQ (reference sequence). The V gene end was trimmed by 2 bases and the J gene end by 4 bases; junction bases not matched to a gene: 10. CDR3 length: 17 amino acids. The CDR3 here is CASSLSRPGQGVYEQYF. As DNA, the CDR3 is TGTGCCAGCAGCTTATCAAGGCCGGGACAGGGGGTATACGAGCAGTACTTC.

V and J are TRBV19 and TRBJ1-1; a possible D gene is TRBD1 (5 bases). V lost 3 bases, J lost 0 bases, and 8 bases lay in between. The length of the CDR3 is 14 residues. CDR1 and CDR2 (germline): LNHDA, SQIVND (reference sequence). The CDR3 protein is CASSIPRVNTEAFF. In DNA, the CDR3 is TGTGCCAGTAGTATTCCCAGGGTGAACACTGAAGCTTTCTTT.

This clone showed up just once. V is TRBV19 and J is TRBJ2-3, with 11 bases that match TRBD2. The germline gives CDR1 LNHDA, CDR2 SQIVND (reference sequence). The junction had 10 bases not matched to a gene; V was cut back by 2 bases and J by 3 bases. The CDR3 is 18 residues long. DNA of the CDR3: TGTGCCAGTAGTATATTAGCGGGGGGGCTGAGGCGTACAGATACGCAGTATTTT. Its protein is CASSILAGGLRRTDTQYF.

The J gene is TRBJ2-3, the V gene TRBV6-5; perhaps TRBD1 as D (6 bases). Germline-derived CDR1 and CDR2 are MNHEY and SVGAGI. Deletions cut 2 bases from V and 1 base from J, with 10 bases between. The CDR3 consists of 15 residues. The CDR3 here is CASSYGGRGTDTQYF. As DNA, the CDR3 is TGTGCCAGCAGTTACGGGGGCCGAGGCACAGATACGCAGTATTTT.

This clone was seen a single time. The CDR3 DNA reads TGCGCCAGCAGCCAATTTAGCGGGGGTCATATCGGGGAGCTGTTTTTT. Its protein product is CASSQFSGGHIGELFF. This sequence joins TRBV4-3 and TRBJ2-2, with 9 bases identical to TRBD2. The CDR3 is 16 residues long. Per germline, CDR1 LGHNA and CDR2 YSLEER. V shed 2 bases and J 7 bases; nucleotides not matched to a gene: 8.

This chain connects TRBV5-1 to TRBJ1-4, with 10 nucleotides matching TRBD1. CDR1 and CDR2 (germline): SGHRS, YFSETQ. The CDR3 runs to 15 residues. The trim removed 4 bases at V and 8 bases at J, leaving 8 bases unmatched. CDR3 nucleotides: TGCGCCAGCAGCATCCGAGGGACAGGGGACGAAAAACTGTTTTTT. It encodes CASSIRGTGDEKLFF. The variable domain in full, completed from reference TRBV5-1 and TRBJ1-4, reads KAGVTQTPRYLIKTRGQQVTLSCSPISGHRSVSWYQQTPGQGLQFLFEYFSETQRNKGNFPGRFSGRQFSNSRSEMNVSTLELGDSALYLCASSIRGTGDEKLFFGSGTQLSVL.

The chain carries TRBV19 and TRBJ2-1; possibly TRBD1 for D (5 bases). V lost 3 bases, J lost 8 bases, and 14 bases lay in between. Per the germline V gene, CDR1 is LNHDA and CDR2 is SQIVND (reference sequence). The CDR3 is made up of 14 amino acids. CDR3 nucleotide sequence: TGTGCCAGTAGTATCGTTCAGGGTGCAGATGAGCAGTTCTTC. Protein: CASSIVQGADEQFF.

The rearrangement links TRBV11-3 to TRBJ1-2; 8 bases fit TRBD1. The CDR3 contains 13 residues. Germline CDR1 is SGHNT and CDR2 is YENEEA. Trimming took 5 bases from V and 5 from J; bases not matched to a gene: 4. CDR3 region: CASSPRGQYGYTF. The CDR3 DNA reads as TGTGCCAGCAGCCCCAGGGGGCAATATGGCTACACCTTC.

This clone showed up just once. Here the CDR3 reads CASSLEGGGAGTQYF. The CDR3 bases are TGTGCCAGCAGCTTAGAAGGCGGGGGGGCCGGTACGCAGTATTTT. The V call is TRBV7-8, the J call TRBJ2-3; 9 nucleotides line up with TRBD2. The CDR3 consists of 15 residues. V shed 1 base and J 8 bases; nucleotides not matched to a gene: 7. Germline V lookup: CDR1 SGHVS, CDR2 FQNEAQ.

This clone was seen a single time. V is TRBV7-9 and J is TRBJ1-2; 12 bases are a match to TRBD1. This CDR3 is built from 14 residues. Germline CDR1 is SEHNR and CDR2 is FQNEAQ (reference sequence). With V trimmed by 5 bases and J by 7 bases, 5 bases remained unmatched. The chain's CDR3 is CASSRDRGQGGYTF. CDR3 in DNA: TGTGCCAGCAGCCGGGACAGGGGGCAGGGTGGCTACACCTTC.

The chain has TRBV6-1 and TRBJ2-2; 10 bases are a match to TRBD2. The CDR3 is 15 amino acids. After removal of 6 bases from V and 1 base from J, the junction contained 2 bases not matched to a gene. Germline lookup yields CDR1 MNHNS and CDR2 SASEGT. CDR3 in DNA: TGTGCCAGCAGAGCTAGCGGGGGGAACACCGGGGAGCTGTTTTTT. Residues: CASRASGGNTGELFF.

The V gene is TRBV25-1, the J gene TRBJ2-4; no firm D call. Trimming took 7 bases from V and 3 from J, leaving 4 bases between them. The CDR3 is made up of 11 amino acids. The germline V gene encodes CDR1 MGHDK and CDR2 SYGVNS. CDR3: CASMSKNIQYF. CDR3 sequence (DNA): TGTGCCAGCATGAGCAAAAACATTCAGTACTTC.

The V and J genes are TRBV7-9 and TRBJ2-1; D uncertain. V was clipped by 4 bases and J by 9 bases, with 13 bases between them. The germline V gene encodes CDR1 SEHNR and CDR2 FQNEAQ (reference sequence). This CDR3 is built from 13 residues. CDR3 protein: CASSSTERTEQFF. CDR3 bases: TGTGCCAGCAGCTCCACGGAGCGTACTGAGCAGTTCTTC.

This chain uses TRBV6-1 with TRBJ1-5; tentative D call: TRBD1 (5 bases). This CDR3 region has 15 residues. V gave up 4 bases and J gave up 9 bases, with 19 bases separating them. Germline CDR1 is MNHNS and CDR2 is SASEGT. The CDR3: CASSGGDLTSRPQHF. DNA of the CDR3: TGTGCCAGCAGTGGGGGGGACCTTACTTCCAGGCCCCAGCATTTT.

V is TRBV10-3 and J is TRBJ2-7; D is perhaps TRBD1 (6 bases). The CDR3 contains 12 residues. The germline V gene has CDR1 ENHRY and CDR2 SYGVKD. The V end was cut by 10 bases, the J end by 5 bases, with 15 bases between. The CDR3 loop reads CATTQGDDEQYF. The CDR3 DNA is TGTGCCACTACACAGGGTGACGACGAGCAGTACTTC.

This chain connects TRBV27 to TRBJ1-5, with D perhaps TRBD1 (6 bases). V was cut by 11 bases and J by 0 bases, with 14 bases left in between. This CDR3 has 14 amino acids. Germline V gene data show CDR1 as MNHEY and CDR2 as SMNVEV (reference sequence). In nucleotides, the CDR3 is TGTGCCTCCCGGGGGGCTTATAGCAATCAGCCCCAGCATTTT. Protein: CASRGAYSNQPQHF.

In its sample, this clone was seen a few times. This chain's CDR3 is CASSRGAGIDRSGYTF. Here the CDR3 DNA reads TGTGCCAGTAGTAGAGGCGCGGGGATCGATAGAAGTGGCTACACCTTC. The V call is TRBV19, the J call TRBJ1-2; D not resolved. Germline CDR1 and CDR2: LNHDA and SQIVND (reference sequence). The CDR3 loop spans 16 amino acids. V was clipped by 4 bases and J by 7 bases, with 22 bases between them.

This chain connects TRBV5-1 to TRBJ1-1; D uncertain. Trimming stripped 4 bases from V and 1 base from J, with 11 bases between. The CDR3 has 14 amino acids. The germline CDR1 and CDR2 sequences are SGHRS and YFSETQ. This chain's CDR3 is CASSMRQTNTEAFF. The CDR3 region has the DNA TGCGCCAGCAGCATGAGGCAGACGAACACTGAAGCTTTCTTT.

The rearrangement uses TRBV7-2 and TRBJ1-2; 9 bases line up with TRBD1. The CDR3 has 14 amino acids. Per germline, CDR1 SGHTA and CDR2 FQGNSA. After removal of 5 bases from V and 8 bases from J, the junction contained 9 bases not matched to a gene. The CDR3 nucleotides are TGTGCCAGCAGCGAGGGACAGGGATTGGGAGGCTACACCTTC. Translation gives CASSEGQGLGGYTF.

The V gene is TRBV15, the J gene TRBJ2-7; D call uncertain. Germline CDR1 reads LNHNV; CDR2 reads YYDKDF (reference sequence). The CDR3 consists of 16 residues. V was clipped by 1 base and J by 1 base, with 14 bases between them. DNA for the CDR3: TGTGCCACCAGCAGAGCGGCAGGAACCTTTTCCTACGAGCAGTACTTC. Translation gives CATSRAAGTFSYEQYF. The full variable domain, with the rest looked up from reference TRBV15 and TRBJ2-7, is DAMVIQNPRYQVTQFGKPVTLSCSQTLNHNVMYWYQQKSSQAPKLLFHYYDKDFNNEADTPDNFQSRRPNTSFCFLDIRSPGLGDTAMYLCATSRAAGTFSYEQYFGPGTRLTVT.

This chain joins TRBV5-4 and TRBJ1-2, with D possibly TRBD1 on 5 matching bases. Germline loops: CDR1 SGHNT, CDR2 YYREEE (reference sequence). This CDR3 region has 15 residues. Trimming stripped 0 bases from V and 2 bases from J, with 11 bases between. The CDR3 loop is CASSLEGRVNYGYTF. DNA of the CDR3: TGTGCCAGCAGCTTGGAGGGCAGGGTAAACTATGGCTACACCTTC.

The V gene is TRBV6-1, the J gene TRBJ1-1, with D uncertain. CDR1 MNHNS and CDR2 SASEGT come from the germline V gene. Trimming stripped 6 bases from V and 7 bases from J, with 6 bases between. The CDR3 is made up of 10 amino acids. This CDR3 reads CASRAGEAFF. CDR3 in DNA: TGTGCCAGCAGGGCGGGTGAAGCTTTCTTT.

This sequence joins TRBV5-6 and TRBJ1-5; D gene unclear. This CDR3 region has 16 residues. Looked up from germline, CDR1 is SGHDT and CDR2 is YYEEEE. The V end was cut by 1 base, the J end by 4 bases, with 15 bases between. The CDR3: CASSLRNSLKNQPQHF. The CDR3 bases are TGTGCCAGCAGCTTGAGAAACTCTTTGAAGAATCAGCCCCAGCATTTT.

The chain carries TRBV5-5 and TRBJ2-5, with TRBD2 matching over 11 bases. Trimming cost V 4 bases and J 3 bases; bases outside gene matches: 5. This CDR3 contains 15 residues. Germline V lookup: CDR1 SGHKS, CDR2 YYEKEE (reference sequence). CDR3 bases: TGTGCCAGCAGCCTAGCGGGGGGCCGAGAAGAGACCCAGTACTTC. Translated, it gives CASSLAGGREETQYF.

This chain links TRBV5-1 with TRBJ2-3, with TRBD2 as a possible D gene (5 bases). Germline values: CDR1 SGHRS, CDR2 YFSETQ. The length of the CDR3 is 14 residues. V lost 3 bases, J lost 4 bases, and 12 bases lay in between. CDR3 DNA sequence: TGCGCCAGCAGCTCGCGGGTCGCGGCAGATACGCAGTATTTT. Protein sequence: CASSSRVAADTQYF.

This clone was seen only once. The chain recombines TRBV29-1 with TRBJ1-1; D gene ambiguous. The CDR3 covers 17 residues. With 0 bases removed from V and 0 bases from J, the gap between germline ends came to 17 bases. Germline CDR1 and CDR2: SQVTM and ANQGSEA. The CDR3 DNA follows: TGCAGCGTTGAAGAGTGGGCCTTGCTCACGATGAACACTGAAGCTTTCTTT. Protein sequence: CSVEEWALLTMNTEAFF.

This clone was counted a few times. The rearrangement uses TRBV6-1 and TRBJ2-7; TRBD1 matches at 8 bases. The CDR3 spans 13 residues. Germline CDR1 is MNHNS and CDR2 is SASEGT. After removal of 3 bases from V and 11 bases from J, the junction contained 9 bases not matched to a gene. In DNA, the CDR3 is TGTGCCAGCAGTGAGTGGACAGGGCTGGGCGAGTACTTC. Translation: CASSEWTGLGEYF.

This sequence joins TRBV29-1 and TRBJ1-2; tentatively, D is TRBD1 (5 bases). The CDR3 has 12 residues. From germline, CDR1 is SQVTM and CDR2 ANQGSEA. With 4 bases removed from V and 8 bases from J, the gap between germline ends came to 14 bases. The CDR3 DNA is TGCAGCGTTGTTTTTGGGACTCTGGGCTACACCTTC. It codes for CSVVFGTLGYTF.